This TCR beta chain was retrieved from a study of blood T cell repertoires in COVID-19. On the study more broadly: The United States, Italy and Spain supplied acute and convalescent COVID-19 samples.

Germline loops: CDR1 SGHRS, CDR2 YFSETQ. Trimming at V came to 2 bases and at J to 1 base, leaving 1 base not matched to a gene. The length of the CDR3 is 14 residues. Authors' analysis steps: The authors estimated nucleated cell counts from reference gene primer amplification. The data were produced by immunoSEQ multiplex PCR, yet TCRdb's version contains in-frame clones alone and is incomplete. V, J and clone size are taken as reported in that table, and D and trimming were inferred from the DNA itself. The table includes approximately 170,000 clones, about 83% detected once. Participants came from fewer than 25 US areas, aged about 18 to 100 years. Participant-given clinical history determined each cohort assignment. This clone appeared once.

Source material: PBMCs or T cells enriched from blood (not recorded which). The clonotype originates from a woman in her forties or fifties in a cohort exposed to, infected with or recovered from COVID-19 (not recorded which). The chain combines TRBV5-1 with TRBJ2-3; 7 nucleotides line up with TRBD2. The CDR3 loop is CASSFGLGTDTQYF. The CDR3 nucleotides read TGCGCCAGCAGCTTTGGACTAGGCACAGATACGCAGTATTTT.